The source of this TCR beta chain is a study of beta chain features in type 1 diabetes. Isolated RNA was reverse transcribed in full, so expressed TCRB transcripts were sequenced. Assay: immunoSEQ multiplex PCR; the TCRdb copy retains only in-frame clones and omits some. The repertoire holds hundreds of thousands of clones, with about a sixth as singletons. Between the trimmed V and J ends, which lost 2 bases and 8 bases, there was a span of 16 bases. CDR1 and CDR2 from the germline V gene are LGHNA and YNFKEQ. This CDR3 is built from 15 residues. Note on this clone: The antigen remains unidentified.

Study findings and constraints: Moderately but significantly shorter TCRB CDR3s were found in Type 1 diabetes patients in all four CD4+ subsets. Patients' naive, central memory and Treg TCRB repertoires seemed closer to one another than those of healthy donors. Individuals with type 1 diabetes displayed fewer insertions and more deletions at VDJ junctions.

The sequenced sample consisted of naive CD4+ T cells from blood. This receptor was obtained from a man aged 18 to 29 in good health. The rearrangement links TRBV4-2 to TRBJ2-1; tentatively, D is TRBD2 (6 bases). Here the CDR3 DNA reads TGTGCCAGCAGCCAAACCGTAGCGGTCTTGGATGAGCAGTTCTTC. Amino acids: CASSQTVAVLDEQFF.